This T cell receptor (beta chain) came from a study of blood T cell repertoires in COVID-19. Study in general: Both acute and convalescent COVID-19 samples were obtained from the United States, Italy and Spain. From T cells, B-cell-depleted T cells, or PBMCs came the material, which was cDNA or gDNA.

The CDR3 sequence is 12 residues long. V gave up 3 bases and J gave up 8 bases; unmatched junction bases: 0. Original methodology: From reference gene primer amplification, estimates of nucleated cell counts were derived. Measured with immunoSEQ multiplex PCR; TCRdb has only the in-frame clones, and not every one. V, J and clone size derive from that table, while D and trimming were established from the DNA sequence. The sample consists of more than 80,000 clones, under 90% of them appearing once. The V call is TRBV12-3 or TRBV12-4, the J call TRBJ1-5, with TRBD1 identical over 8 bases. The TCR was taken from a human donor with active COVID-19. The donor label of this sample is uncertain. What was sequenced was peripheral blood. The CDR3 region has the DNA TGTGCCAGCAGTTTGGGACAGGAGCCCCAGCATTTT. This codes for CASSLGQEPQHF.